Included here is one T cell receptor (beta chain) sequence, with context. These data belong to a study of blood T cell repertoires in COVID-19. Study-wide context: T cells, B-cell-depleted T cells, or PBMCs supplied cDNA or gDNA.

Per the original methods: Amplification of reference gene primers provided the estimated nucleated cell counts. The method was immunoSEQ multiplex PCR; TCRdb's version includes in-frame clones alone and lacks a portion of them. V and J calls and clone size are those listed in that table; D and trimming were worked out from the DNA. The repertoire holds almost 200,000 clones, 86% seen once, with about 0.72% in the top ten. V lost 4 bases to trimming and J lost 7 bases; unmatched junction nucleotides: 8. This CDR3 region has 15 residues. CDR1 and CDR2 (germline): ENHRY, SYGVKD. The chain has TRBV10-3 and TRBJ2-1, with 9 positions matching TRBD2. The sequenced material came from peripheral blood. This sequence originates from a woman aged 70 to 79 with acute or convalescent COVID-19. The CDR3 region is CAISGGGALGNEQFF. The CDR3 region has the DNA TGTGCCATCAGTGGCGGGGGGGCTTTGGGAAATGAGCAGTTCTTC.